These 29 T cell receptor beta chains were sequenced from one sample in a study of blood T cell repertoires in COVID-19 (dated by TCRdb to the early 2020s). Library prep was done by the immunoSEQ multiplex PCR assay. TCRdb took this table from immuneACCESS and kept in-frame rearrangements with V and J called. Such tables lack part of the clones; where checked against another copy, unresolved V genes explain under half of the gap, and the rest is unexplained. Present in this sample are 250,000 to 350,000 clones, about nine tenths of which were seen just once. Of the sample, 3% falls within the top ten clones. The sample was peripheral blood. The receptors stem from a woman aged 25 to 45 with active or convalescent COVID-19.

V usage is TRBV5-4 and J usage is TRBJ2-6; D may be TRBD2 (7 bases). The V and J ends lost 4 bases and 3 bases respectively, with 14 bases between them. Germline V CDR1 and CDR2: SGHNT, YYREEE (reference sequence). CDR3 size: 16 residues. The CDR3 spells CASSPVGGLGANVLTF. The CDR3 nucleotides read TGTGCCAGCAGCCCGGTGGGGGGGCTTGGGGCCAACGTCCTGACTTTC.

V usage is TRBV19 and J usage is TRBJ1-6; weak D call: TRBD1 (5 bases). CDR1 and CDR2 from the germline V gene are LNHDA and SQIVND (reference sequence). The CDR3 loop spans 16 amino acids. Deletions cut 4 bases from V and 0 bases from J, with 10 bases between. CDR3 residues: CASSTYRSSYNSPLHF. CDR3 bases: TGTGCCAGTAGTACCTACAGGAGCTCCTATAATTCACCCCTCCACTTT.

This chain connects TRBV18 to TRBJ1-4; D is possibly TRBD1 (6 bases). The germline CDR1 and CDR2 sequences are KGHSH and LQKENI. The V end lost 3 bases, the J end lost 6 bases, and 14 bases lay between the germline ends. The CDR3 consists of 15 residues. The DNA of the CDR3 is TGTGCCAGCTCACCGAGGGGGTTAGTCGATGAAAAACTGTTTTTT. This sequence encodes CASSPRGLVDEKLFF.

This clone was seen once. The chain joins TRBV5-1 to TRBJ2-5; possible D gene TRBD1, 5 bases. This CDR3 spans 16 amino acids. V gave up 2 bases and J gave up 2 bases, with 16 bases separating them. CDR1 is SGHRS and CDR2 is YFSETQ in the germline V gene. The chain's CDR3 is CASSFLGFGAQETQYF. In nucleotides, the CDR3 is TGCGCCAGCAGCTTCCTAGGTTTTGGGGCTCAAGAGACCCAGTACTTC.

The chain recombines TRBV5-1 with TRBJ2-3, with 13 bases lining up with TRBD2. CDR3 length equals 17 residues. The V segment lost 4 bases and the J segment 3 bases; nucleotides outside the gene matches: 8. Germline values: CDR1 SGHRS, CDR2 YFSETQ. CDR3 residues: CASSRGLAGKYTDTQYF. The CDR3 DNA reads TGCGCCAGCAGCCGGGGACTAGCGGGGAAATATACAGATACGCAGTATTTT.

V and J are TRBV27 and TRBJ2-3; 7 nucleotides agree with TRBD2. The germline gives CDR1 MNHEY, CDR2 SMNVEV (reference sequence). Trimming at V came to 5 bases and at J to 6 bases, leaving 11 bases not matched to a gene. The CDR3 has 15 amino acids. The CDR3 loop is CASSPWASGSDTQYF. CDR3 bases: TGTGCCAGCAGTCCCTGGGCTAGCGGTTCGGATACGCAGTATTTT.

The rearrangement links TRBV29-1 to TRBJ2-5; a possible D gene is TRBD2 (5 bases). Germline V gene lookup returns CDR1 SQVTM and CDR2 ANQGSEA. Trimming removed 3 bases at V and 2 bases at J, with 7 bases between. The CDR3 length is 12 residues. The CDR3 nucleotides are TGCAGCGTTGAGAGGGAACAAGAGACCCAGTACTTC. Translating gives CSVEREQETQYF.

The CDR3 spells CASSLKSGGVQYF. In DNA form, the CDR3 reads TGTGCCAGCAGTCTAAAAAGCGGGGGAGTGCAGTATTTT. V usage is TRBV27 and J usage is TRBJ2-3; 8 positions agree with TRBD2. CDR3 length: 13 amino acids. V lost 5 bases, J lost 11 bases, and 9 bases stayed unmatched. Germline V gives CDR1 MNHEY, CDR2 SMNVEV (reference sequence).

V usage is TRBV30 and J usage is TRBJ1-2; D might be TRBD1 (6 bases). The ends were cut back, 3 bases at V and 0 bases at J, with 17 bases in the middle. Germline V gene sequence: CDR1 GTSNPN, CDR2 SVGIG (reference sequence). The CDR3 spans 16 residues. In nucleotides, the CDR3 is TGTGCCTGGAGGAACTCCCCGGGGACAACTAACTATGGCTACACCTTC. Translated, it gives CAWRNSPGTTNYGYTF.

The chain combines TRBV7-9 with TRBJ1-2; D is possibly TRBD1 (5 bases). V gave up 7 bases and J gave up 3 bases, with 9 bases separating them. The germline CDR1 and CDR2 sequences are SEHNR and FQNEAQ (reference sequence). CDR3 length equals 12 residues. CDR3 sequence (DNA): TGTGCCAGCACCCAGGGTGACTATGGCTACACCTTC. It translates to CASTQGDYGYTF. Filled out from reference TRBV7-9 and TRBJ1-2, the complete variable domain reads DTGVSQNPRHKITKRGQNVTFRCDPISEHNRLYWYRQTLGQGPEFLTYFQNEAQLEKSRLLSDRFSAERPKGSFSTLEIQRTEQGDSAMYLCASTQGDYGYTFGSGTRLTVV.

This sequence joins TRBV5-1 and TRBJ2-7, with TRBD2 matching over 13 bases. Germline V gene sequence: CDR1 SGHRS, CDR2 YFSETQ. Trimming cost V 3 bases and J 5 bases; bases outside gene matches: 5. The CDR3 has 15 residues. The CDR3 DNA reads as TGCGCCAGCAGCTGGGGCGGACTAGCGGGGGACGAGCAGTACTTC. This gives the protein CASSWGGLAGDEQYF.

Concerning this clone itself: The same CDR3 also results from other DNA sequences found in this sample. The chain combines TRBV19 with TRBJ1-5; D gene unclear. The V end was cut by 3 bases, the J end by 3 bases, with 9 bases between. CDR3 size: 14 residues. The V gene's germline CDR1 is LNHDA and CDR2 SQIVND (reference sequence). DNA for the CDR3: TGTGCCAGTAGTATCTCGGGATCCAATCAGCCCCAGCATTTT. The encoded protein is CASSISGSNQPQHF.

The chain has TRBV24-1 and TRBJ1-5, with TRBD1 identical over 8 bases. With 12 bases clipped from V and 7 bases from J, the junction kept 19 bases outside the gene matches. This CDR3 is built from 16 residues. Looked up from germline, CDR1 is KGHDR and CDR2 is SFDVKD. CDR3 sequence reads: CAPTIAGGKRWQPQHF. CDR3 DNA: TGTGCCCCCACAATAGCAGGGGGCAAAAGGTGGCAGCCCCAGCATTTT.

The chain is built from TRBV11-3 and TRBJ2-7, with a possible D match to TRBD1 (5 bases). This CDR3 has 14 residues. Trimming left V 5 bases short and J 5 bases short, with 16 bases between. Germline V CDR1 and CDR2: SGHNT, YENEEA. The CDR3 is CASSRDSPKDEQYF. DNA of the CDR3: TGTGCCAGCAGCCGAGACAGCCCCAAGGACGAGCAGTACTTC.

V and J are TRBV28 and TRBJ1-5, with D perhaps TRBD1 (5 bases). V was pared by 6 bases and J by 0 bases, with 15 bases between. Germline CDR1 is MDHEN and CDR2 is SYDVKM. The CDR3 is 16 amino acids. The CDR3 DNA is TGTGCCAGCAGCTTTCCCTTGGGGGGTAGCAATCAGCCCCAGCATTTT. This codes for CASSFPLGGSNQPQHF. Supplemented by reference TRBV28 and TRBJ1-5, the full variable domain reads DVKVTQSSRYLVKRTGEKVFLECVQDMDHENMFWYRQDPGLGLRLIYFSYDVKMKEKGDIPEGYSVSREKKERFSLILESASTNQTSMYLCASSFPLGGSNQPQHFGDGTRLSIL.

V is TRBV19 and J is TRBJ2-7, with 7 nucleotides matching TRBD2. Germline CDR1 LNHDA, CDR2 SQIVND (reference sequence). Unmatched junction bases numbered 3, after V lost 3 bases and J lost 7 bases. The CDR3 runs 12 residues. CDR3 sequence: CASSMGGREQYF. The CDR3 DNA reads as TGTGCCAGTAGTATGGGGGGGAGGGAGCAGTACTTC.

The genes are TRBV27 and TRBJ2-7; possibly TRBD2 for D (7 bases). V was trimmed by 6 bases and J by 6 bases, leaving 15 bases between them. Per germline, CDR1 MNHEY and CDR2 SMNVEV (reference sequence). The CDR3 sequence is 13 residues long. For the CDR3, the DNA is TGTGCCAGCAGAGGGGGGGGGACTGCCGAGCAGTACTTC. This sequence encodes CASRGGGTAEQYF.

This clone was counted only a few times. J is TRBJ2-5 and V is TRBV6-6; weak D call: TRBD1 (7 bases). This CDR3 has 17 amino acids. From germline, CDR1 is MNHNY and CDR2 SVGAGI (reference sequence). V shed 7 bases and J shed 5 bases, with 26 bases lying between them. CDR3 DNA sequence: TGTGCCAGCACTCGGAGGGCGATGACAGGGTTTCTTGAGACCCAGTACTTC. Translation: CASTRRAMTGFLETQYF.

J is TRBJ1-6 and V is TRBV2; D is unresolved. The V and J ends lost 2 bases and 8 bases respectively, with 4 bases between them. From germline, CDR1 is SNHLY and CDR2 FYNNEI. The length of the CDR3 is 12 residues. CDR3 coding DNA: TGTGCCAGCAGTGAACCTTATTCACCCCTCCACTTT. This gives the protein CASSEPYSPLHF.

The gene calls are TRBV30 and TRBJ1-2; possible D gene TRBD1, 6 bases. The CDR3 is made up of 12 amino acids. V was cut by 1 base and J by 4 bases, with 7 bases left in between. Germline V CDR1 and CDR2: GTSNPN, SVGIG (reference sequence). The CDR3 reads CAWSGDTYGYTF. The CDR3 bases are TGTGCCTGGAGTGGGGACACCTATGGCTACACCTTC. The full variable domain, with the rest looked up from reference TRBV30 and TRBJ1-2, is SQTIHQWPATLVQPVGSPLSLECTVEGTSNPNLYWYRQAAGRGLQLLFYSVGIGQISSEVPQNLSASRPQDRQFILSSKKLLLSDSGFYLCAWSGDTYGYTFGSGTRLTVV.

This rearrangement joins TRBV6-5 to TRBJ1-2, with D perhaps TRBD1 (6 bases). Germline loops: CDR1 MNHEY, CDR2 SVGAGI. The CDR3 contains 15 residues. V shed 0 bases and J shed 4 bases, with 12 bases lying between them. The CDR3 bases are TGTGCCAGCAGTTACTCCGGGGGGCGCGTCTATGGCTACACCTTC. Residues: CASSYSGGRVYGYTF.

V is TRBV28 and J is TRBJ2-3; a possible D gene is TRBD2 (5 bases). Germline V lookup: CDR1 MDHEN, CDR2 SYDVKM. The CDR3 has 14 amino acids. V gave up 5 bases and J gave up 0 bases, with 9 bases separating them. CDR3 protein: CASSPGESTDTQYF. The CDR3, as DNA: TGTGCCAGCAGTCCCGGGGAGAGCACAGATACGCAGTATTTT.

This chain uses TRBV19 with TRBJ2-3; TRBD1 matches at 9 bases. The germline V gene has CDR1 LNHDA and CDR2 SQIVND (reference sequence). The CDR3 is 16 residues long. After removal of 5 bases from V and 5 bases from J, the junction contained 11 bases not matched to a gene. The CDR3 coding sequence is TGTGCCAGTAGTGGGTTCCGGGACAGGGATTTAGATACGCAGTATTTT. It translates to CASSGFRDRDLDTQYF. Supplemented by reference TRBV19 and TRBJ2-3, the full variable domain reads DGGITQSPKYLFRKEGQNVTLSCEQNLNHDAMYWYRQDPGQGLRLIYYSQIVNDFQKGDIAEGYSVSREKKESFPLTVTSAQKNPTAFYLCASSGFRDRDLDTQYFGPGTRLTVL.

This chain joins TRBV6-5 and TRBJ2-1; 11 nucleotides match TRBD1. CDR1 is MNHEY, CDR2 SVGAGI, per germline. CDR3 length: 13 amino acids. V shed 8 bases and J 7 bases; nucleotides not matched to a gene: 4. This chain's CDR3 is CASRTGGTNEQFF. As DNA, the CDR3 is TGTGCCAGCCGGACAGGGGGCACGAATGAGCAGTTCTTC.

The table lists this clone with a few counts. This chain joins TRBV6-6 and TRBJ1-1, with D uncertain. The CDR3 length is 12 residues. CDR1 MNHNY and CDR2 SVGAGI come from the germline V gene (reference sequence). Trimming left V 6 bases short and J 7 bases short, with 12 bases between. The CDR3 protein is CASSPRLLEAFF. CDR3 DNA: TGTGCCAGCAGCCCGCGACTGCTTGAAGCTTTCTTT.

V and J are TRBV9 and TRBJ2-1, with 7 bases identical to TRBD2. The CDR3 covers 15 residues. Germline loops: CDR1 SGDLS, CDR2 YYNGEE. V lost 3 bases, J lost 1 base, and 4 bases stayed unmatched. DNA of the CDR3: TGTGCCAGCAGCGGAGGACTAGGGTCCTACAATGAGCAGTTCTTC. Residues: CASSGGLGSYNEQFF. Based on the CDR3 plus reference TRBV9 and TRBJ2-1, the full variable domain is DSGVTQTPKHLITATGQRVTLRCSPRSGDLSVYWYQQSLDQGLQFLIQYYNGEERAKGNILERFSAQQFPDLHSELNLSSLELGDSALYFCASSGGLGSYNEQFFGPGTRLTVL.

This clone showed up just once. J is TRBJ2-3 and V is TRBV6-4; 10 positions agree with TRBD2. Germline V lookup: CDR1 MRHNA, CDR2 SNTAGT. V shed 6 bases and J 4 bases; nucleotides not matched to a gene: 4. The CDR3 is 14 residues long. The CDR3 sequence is CASRGTSDADTQYF. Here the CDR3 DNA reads TGTGCCAGCAGAGGGACTAGCGACGCAGATACGCAGTATTTT.

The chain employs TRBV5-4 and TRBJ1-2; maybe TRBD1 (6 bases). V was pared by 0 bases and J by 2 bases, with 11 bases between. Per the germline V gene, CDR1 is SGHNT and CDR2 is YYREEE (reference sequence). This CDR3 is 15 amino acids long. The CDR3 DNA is TGTGCCAGCAGCTTGGACGCGACAGGAAACTATGGCTACACCTTC. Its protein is CASSLDATGNYGYTF.

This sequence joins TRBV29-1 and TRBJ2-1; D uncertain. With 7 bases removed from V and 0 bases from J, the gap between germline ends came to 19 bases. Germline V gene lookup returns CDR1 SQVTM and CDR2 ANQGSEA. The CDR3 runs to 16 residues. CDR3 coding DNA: TGCAGCGATGTATCCTCAGCCGCTAGCTCCTACAATGAGCAGTTCTTC. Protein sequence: CSDVSSAASSYNEQFF.